This is a list of T cell receptor beta chains from one sample in a study of blood T cell repertoires in COVID-19. Measured with immunoSEQ multiplex PCR; TCRdb has only the in-frame clones, and not every one. Of roughly 95,000 clones in the sample, about 80% were seen once. The sample comprised peripheral blood. The receptor set was obtained from a man aged 60 to 75 with acute or convalescent COVID-19. Both conserved end residues are part of each CDR3. The D gene is left open where the match is weak. Only some rows state a clone size, as once, few, many or a class for expanded clones.

j_call | clone_size | v_call | d_call | cdr3_aa | cdr3_nt
TRBJ2-2 | . | TRBV24-1 | TRBD2 | CATSDYLTSGNTGELFF | TGTGCCACCAGTGATTATTTAACTAGCGGAAACACCGGGGAGCTGTTTTTT
TRBJ2-3 | . | TRBV19 | TRBD2 | CASSVAGGTDTQYF | TGTGCCAGTAGTGTAGCGGGGGGCACAGATACGCAGTATTTT
TRBJ2-1 | once | TRBV14 | TRBD2 | CASSPGATSGDFYNEQFF | TGTGCCAGCAGCCCGGGGGCGACTAGCGGGGACTTCTACAATGAGCAGTTCTTC
TRBJ2-1 | . | TRBV11-3 | . | CASSSAGVKLNEQFF | TGTGCCAGCAGCTCCGCAGGGGTAAAACTTAATGAGCAGTTCTTC
TRBJ1-1 | . | TRBV27 | . | CASGPRRVWTEAFF | TGTGCCAGCGGTCCCCGGAGGGTATGGACTGAAGCTTTCTTT
TRBJ2-1 | . | TRBV21-1 | . | CASSGQNPWDEQFF | TGTGCCAGCAGCGGACAAAATCCTTGGGATGAGCAGTTCTTC
TRBJ1-3 | . | TRBV6-5 | . | CASSLTGMDTIYF | TGTGCCAGCAGCCTTACAGGGATGGACACCATATATTTT
TRBJ1-6 | . | TRBV5-1 | TRBD1 | CASSLNTGVSSPLHF | TGCGCCAGCAGCTTGAACACAGGGGTTAGTTCACCCCTCCACTTT
TRBJ1-1 | few | TRBV5-1 | TRBD1 | CASSSDPGTGNTEAFF | TGCGCCAGCAGCTCTGACCCCGGGACAGGGAACACTGAAGCTTTCTTT
TRBJ1-4 | . | TRBV30 | . | CAWSVGGSGEKLFF | TGTGCCTGGAGTGTTGGGGGGTCCGGTGAAAAACTGTTTTTT
TRBJ1-2 | few | TRBV27 | TRBD1 | CASSFVYVGGNYGYTF | TGTGCCAGCAGTTTCGTCTATGTAGGGGGCAACTATGGCTACACCTTC
TRBJ1-2 | . | TRBV11-3 | . | CATGGRGNYGYTF | TGTGCCACCGGAGGTCGGGGGAACTATGGCTACACCTTC
TRBJ1-1 | . | TRBV19 | . | CASSTWGGDTEAFF | TGTGCCAGTAGTACTTGGGGAGGGGACACTGAAGCTTTCTTT
TRBJ2-1 | . | TRBV27 | . | CASSLNRLAIYNEQFF | TGTGCCAGCAGTTTAAATCGTCTAGCGATATACAATGAGCAGTTCTTC
TRBJ1-2 | once | TRBV2 | . | CASRGAFEVRNYGYTF | TGTGCCAGCAGGGGGGCCTTTGAGGTACGAAACTATGGCTACACCTTC
TRBJ2-3 | . | TRBV7-9 | TRBD2 | CASSLMGLAGGIDTQYF | TGTGCCAGCAGCTTGATGGGACTAGCGGGTGGGATAGATACGCAGTATTTT
TRBJ1-6 | . | TRBV6-5 | . | CASSGGYDNSPLHF | TGTGCCAGCAGCGGGGGGTACGATAATTCACCCCTCCACTTT
TRBJ2-3 | . | TRBV5-4 | . | CASSLDWFYTDTQYF | TGTGCCAGCAGCTTGGACTGGTTTTACACAGATACGCAGTATTTT
TRBJ1-6 | . | TRBV2 | . | CASSEGGQGQDF | TGTGCCAGCAGTGAAGGAGGGCAGGGGCAGGACTTT
TRBJ1-1 | . | TRBV12-3/TRBV12-4 | . | CASSSGRSWLAFF | TGTGCCAGCAGTTCAGGTCGGTCTTGGTTAGCTTTCTTT
TRBJ2-3 | . | TRBV5-1 | . | CARTRQGCADTQYF | TGCGCCAGGACGCGGCAGGGGTGCGCAGATACGCAGTATTTT